These 24 T cell receptor beta chains originate from one sample sequenced in a study of shared clonotypes between healthy human individuals. The table came from immunoSEQ multiplex PCR; TCRdb's copy has only in-frame clones and leaves some out. The sample includes 2,500,000 or so clones, 85% to 95% of them seen just once. What was sequenced was naive CD4+ T cells from PBMCs. Subset meaning: CD45RA+ positively selected. These receptors were obtained from a man between 18 and 29 years old in good health. Some clones in this sample may be carry-over from other donors' samples.

This sequence joins TRBV28 and TRBJ1-6; tentatively, D is TRBD1 (5 bases). Trimming stripped 1 base from V and 4 bases from J, with 8 bases between. CDR1 MDHEN and CDR2 SYDVKM come from the germline V gene. The CDR3 spans 15 residues. The CDR3 DNA follows: TGTGCCAGCAGTTTATCAACAGGTTATAATTCACCCCTCCACTTT. Translation gives CASSLSTGYNSPLHF.

This clone has only one observation. The chain has TRBV5-4 and TRBJ2-5; D is ambiguous. Germline V CDR1 and CDR2: SGHNT, YYREEE (reference sequence). Deletions cut 3 bases from V and 1 base from J, with 4 bases between. CDR3 length equals 12 residues. The DNA of the CDR3 is TGTGCCAGCAGCTCTCGCCAAGAGACCCAGTACTTC. It codes for CASSSRQETQYF.

This rearrangement joins TRBV7-2 to TRBJ2-1; D is undetermined. This CDR3 has 14 residues. Trimming shortened V by 3 bases and J by 0 bases, and 6 bases separated the two germline ends. Per germline, CDR1 SGHTA and CDR2 FQGNSA. The CDR3 spells CASSFSSSYNEQFF. In nucleotides, the CDR3 is TGTGCCAGCAGCTTCTCTAGCTCCTACAATGAGCAGTTCTTC.

This clone was recorded once. The chain links TRBV2 to TRBJ2-2; the D is unclear. The CDR3 sequence is 13 residues long. Trimming stripped 11 bases from V and 1 base from J, with 11 bases between. Germline CDR1 SNHLY, CDR2 FYNNEI. The CDR3 bases are TGTGCCGGAGCGAGGCTGAACACCGGGGAGCTGTTTTTT. This sequence encodes CAGARLNTGELFF. Variable domain in full (rest from reference TRBV2 and TRBJ2-2): EPEVTQTPSHQVTQMGQEVILRCVPISNHLYFYWYRQILGQKVEFLVSFYNNEISEKSEIFDDQFSVERPDGSNFTLKIRSTKLEDSAMYFCAGARLNTGELFFGEGSRLTVL.

The chain has TRBV2 and TRBJ2-3, with TRBD1 as a possible D gene (5 bases). Looked up from germline, CDR1 is SNHLY and CDR2 is FYNNEI. The germline V and J ends were trimmed by 6 bases and 5 bases, with 9 bases remaining between them. This CDR3 has 12 residues. Written as DNA, the CDR3 is TGTGCCAGCAGCGACAGTCAAGATACGCAGTATTTT. Translation gives CASSDSQDTQYF.

Here the CDR3 DNA reads TGTGCCAGCAGTGTAGAAAGCGCGGGTGAAAAACTGTTTTTT. Its protein is CASSVESAGEKLFF. The V and J genes are TRBV6-1 and TRBJ1-4; D is undetermined. This CDR3 is built from 14 residues. V was cut by 4 bases and J by 7 bases, with 13 bases left in between. Germline V gives CDR1 MNHNS, CDR2 SASEGT.

J is TRBJ2-1 and V is TRBV6-1; 8 bases are a match to TRBD1. Unmatched junction bases numbered 8, after V lost 7 bases and J lost 3 bases. The CDR3 spans 15 residues. Looked up from germline, CDR1 is MNHNS and CDR2 is SASEGT. CDR3 loop: CASIRSGTGYNEQFF. The CDR3 DNA reads TGTGCCAGCATCCGATCCGGGACAGGCTACAATGAGCAGTTCTTC.

The rearrangement joins TRBV9 to TRBJ2-1, with 13 bases fitting TRBD2. The length of the CDR3 is 16 residues. Per the germline V gene, CDR1 is SGDLS and CDR2 is YYNGEE. Trimming cost V 3 bases and J 6 bases; bases outside gene matches: 6. The chain's CDR3 is CASSARTSGRVNEQFF. DNA for the CDR3: TGTGCCAGCAGCGCACGGACTAGCGGGAGAGTCAATGAGCAGTTCTTC.

The chain carries TRBV4-2 and TRBJ2-2, with 10 nucleotides matching TRBD1. V lost 0 bases and J lost 4; bases outside the gene matches: 5. This CDR3 spans 17 amino acids. Germline V lookup: CDR1 LGHNA, CDR2 YNFKEQ. CDR3 nucleotide sequence: TGTGCCAGCAGCCAAGAAGGGACAGGGGCTCGCACCGGGGAGCTGTTTTTT. Translating gives CASSQEGTGARTGELFF.

V and J are TRBV6-5 and TRBJ2-5; D unresolved. The germline V gene has CDR1 MNHEY and CDR2 SVGAGI. The V end was cut by 4 bases, the J end by 2 bases, with 5 bases between. The CDR3 runs to 12 residues. The DNA for the CDR3 is TGTGCCAGCAGTTGGGGACAAGAGACCCAGTACTTC. As protein: CASSWGQETQYF.

The count of this clone is one. The chain uses TRBV6-4 and TRBJ1-4; perhaps TRBD1 as D (6 bases). The CDR3 consists of 16 residues. The V end lost 6 bases, the J end lost 8 bases, and 22 bases lay between the germline ends. Germline CDR1 and CDR2: MRHNA and SNTAGT. CDR3 protein: CASSPGFIRGQEKLFF. In DNA form, the CDR3 reads TGTGCCAGCAGCCCCGGTTTCATTCGGGGGCAGGAAAAACTGTTTTTT.

This clone was observed once. V usage is TRBV21-1 and J usage is TRBJ2-7; the D segment call TRBD2 is taken from the table without a DNA check. TRBV21-1 is a pseudogene. There are 19 residues in the CDR3. The CDR3 reads CASRAIWTSGRSGPDEQYF. As DNA, the CDR3 is TGTGCCAGCCGCGCCATCTGGACTAGCGGGCGTTCGGGCCCTGACGAGCAGTACTTC.

This clone has a handful of counts. The chain combines TRBV19 with TRBJ1-1, with D tentatively TRBD1 (6 bases). This CDR3 is built from 13 residues. Per germline, CDR1 LNHDA and CDR2 SQIVND (reference sequence). V lost 5 bases and J 5 bases, leaving 12 bases between the germline ends. CDR3 region: CASSAQGPTEAFF. The CDR3 DNA reads as TGTGCCAGTAGTGCCCAGGGGCCGACTGAAGCTTTCTTT.

The chain couples TRBV2 to TRBJ2-5; 12 bases are shared with TRBD2. V was clipped by 8 bases and J by 4 bases; unmatched bases: 2. Germline CDR1 is SNHLY and CDR2 is FYNNEI. The CDR3 covers 13 residues. The CDR3 bases are TGTGCCAGCCGGGGACTAGCGGGAGAGACCCAGTACTTC. It specifies CASRGLAGETQYF.

This clone has a single count. V is TRBV6-5 and J is TRBJ2-1; TRBD2 aligns across 12 bases. There are 14 residues in the CDR3. Germline V CDR1 and CDR2: MNHEY, SVGAGI. J was trimmed by 9 bases and V by 6 bases; bases with no gene match: 6. CDR3 nucleotide sequence: TGTGCCAGCAGACCTAGCGGGAGGGGTGGTGAGCAGTTCTTC. This sequence encodes CASRPSGRGGEQFF.

This chain uses TRBV18 with TRBJ2-3; 10 positions match TRBD2. This CDR3 is 16 amino acids long. Germline loops: CDR1 KGHSH, CDR2 LQKENI. With V trimmed by 6 bases and J by 6 bases, 12 bases remained unmatched. Here the CDR3 DNA reads TGTGCCAGCTCGAAGCGGGAGGGCCGTATGAGGGATACGCAGTATTTT. Protein: CASSKREGRMRDTQYF.

The rearrangement joins TRBV6-5 to TRBJ1-5; D is ambiguous. Trimming removed 9 bases at V and 3 bases at J, with 3 bases between. The CDR3 is 10 residues long. Germline V lookup: CDR1 MNHEY, CDR2 SVGAGI. CDR3 nucleotide sequence: TGTGCCAGTGACAATCAGCCCCAGCATTTT. Protein: CASDNQPQHF.

This chain links TRBV6-6 with TRBJ2-7; TRBD1 agrees at 7 bases. Germline V gene sequence: CDR1 MNHNY, CDR2 SVGAGI (reference sequence). The J segment lost 5 bases and the V segment lost 6 bases, leaving 10 bases of the junction unmatched. The CDR3 covers 14 residues. The CDR3 reads CASRTGTVVHEQYF. The CDR3 region has the DNA TGTGCCAGCAGAACCGGGACAGTGGTCCACGAGCAGTACTTC.

This rearrangement joins TRBV7-8 to TRBJ1-3, with a weak D call TRBD1 (6 bases). V lost 6 bases, J lost 1 base, and 13 bases lay in between. The germline CDR1 and CDR2 sequences are SGHVS and FQNEAQ. CDR3 length: 15 residues. DNA of the CDR3: TGTGCCAGCAGAAAGACTACAGGGTCTGGAAACACCATATATTTT. Amino acids: CASRKTTGSGNTIYF.

As concerns this clone: An end of the junction differs from the germline gene, which may be a read error. The V and J genes are TRBV18 and TRBJ1-5; D perhaps matches TRBD1 (6 bases). The CDR3 totals 13 residues. In germline, CDR1 is KGHSH, CDR2 LQKENI. This chain's CDR3 is CASTPYRDQPQHF. The CDR3 DNA is TGTGCCAGCACACCTTACAGGGATCAGCCCCAGCATTTT.

The V and J genes are TRBV4-2 and TRBJ2-7; no definite D call. The CDR3 extends over 14 amino acids. Germline V lookup: CDR1 LGHNA, CDR2 YNFKEQ. The V end was cut by 4 bases, the J end by 1 base, with 11 bases between. The CDR3 DNA sequence: TGTGCCAGCAGCCCGCACGAGAGTTCCTACGAGCAGTACTTC. Protein: CASSPHESSYEQYF.

This clone was observed once. At the DNA level, this CDR3 is encoded by other sequences in the same sample as well. The V and J genes are TRBV5-1 and TRBJ1-2; possibly TRBD1 for D (6 bases). The CDR3 contains 13 residues. Trimming stripped 5 bases from V and 1 base from J, with 9 bases between. The V gene's germline CDR1 is SGHRS and CDR2 YFSETQ. CDR3 region: CASRPDSNYGYTF. The CDR3 DNA reads as TGCGCCAGCAGACCGGACAGTAACTATGGCTACACCTTC. The variable domain in full, completed from reference TRBV5-1 and TRBJ1-2, reads KAGVTQTPRYLIKTRGQQVTLSCSPISGHRSVSWYQQTPGQGLQFLFEYFSETQRNKGNFPGRFSGRQFSNSRSEMNVSTLELGDSALYLCASRPDSNYGYTFGSGTRLTVV.

This chain joins TRBV7-3 and TRBJ1-5; no reliable D call. The CDR3 contains 15 residues. Looked up from germline, CDR1 is SGHTA and CDR2 is FQGTGA. Trimming removed 0 bases at V and 5 bases at J, with 11 bases between. Here the CDR3 DNA reads TGTGCCAGCAGCTTAACATTCCCATGGGATCAGCCCCAGCATTTT. Its translation is CASSLTFPWDQPQHF.

The chain links TRBV7-2 to TRBJ2-7; D gene uncertain. Per the germline V gene, CDR1 is SGHTA and CDR2 is FQGNSA. This CDR3 spans 15 amino acids. V shed 0 bases and J shed 0 bases, with 9 bases lying between them. The CDR3 DNA is TGTGCCAGCAGCTTAGCAGGACGTCGCTCCTACGAGCAGTACTTC. Amino acids: CASSLAGRRSYEQYF.